This T cell receptor (beta chain) stems from a study of T cell responses to AZD1222 COVID-19 vaccine. V shed 3 bases and J shed 10 bases, with 19 bases lying between them. This CDR3 comprises 15 residues. Per the germline V gene, CDR1 is MGHRA and CDR2 is YSYEKL. Note on this clone: Its antigen is not identified.

Whole-study findings and limits: Seropositive status at baseline applied to only 6 or 7 AZD1222 recipients. Nearly half of spike-specific TCRs reportedly go after variant regions that carry no mutations.

Some clones are missing from TCRdb's copy, which holds only in-frame ones; the method was immunoSEQ multiplex PCR. The table includes roughly 100,000 clones, about 88% detected once. The chain carries TRBV4-1 and TRBJ2-1, with D tentatively TRBD1 (6 bases). The origin of this receptor is an adult in good health. Material: peripheral blood, obtained on day 0 of AZD1222 vaccination. CDR3 sequence: CASSQLGAQNGEQFF. The CDR3 region has the DNA TGCGCCAGCAGCCAGCTGGGGGCTCAAAACGGGGAGCAGTTCTTC.